Presented here are 11 T cell receptor gamma chains from one specimen sequenced in a study of Vδ1+ human thymocytes. The antigens of these receptors remain unknown. Overall study results and limits: Highly polyclonal TRG and TRD repertoires with Gaussian CDR3 length distributions appeared in thymus.

Extracted RNA was reverse transcribed into cDNA. Pooled V-gene forward primers with one constant-region reverse primer generated the CDR3 amplicons by multiplex PCR. TCRdb reanalyzed the multiplex PCR reads using CATT. The table lists 8,700 or so gamma-chain clones, 45% to 65% of them singletons. The sequenced material came from Vdelta1+ gamma-delta thymocytes from the thymus. Subset noted: FACS-sorted CD3+ TCRalphabeta- TCRVdelta1+ TCRVdelta2- thymocytes. These receptors were obtained from a girl under three years old who had congenital heart surgery.

As to this clone: The germline gene is not matched at one end of the junction; a read error may be the cause. The same CDR3 can be traced to other DNA sequences in this sample. The V and J genes are TRGV9 and TRGJP. TCRdb does not report a J gene; here it was assigned by matching the DNA to germline references. Germline V gives CDR1 GITISATS, CDR2 ISYDGTV (reference sequence). The length of the CDR3 is 16 residues. CDR3 in amino acids: CALWEGGELGKKIKVF. The CDR3 region has the DNA TGCGCCTTGTGGGAGGGGGGGGAGTTGGGCAAAAAAATCAAGGTATTT.

V usage is TRGV4 and J usage is TRGJ1 or TRGJ2. The J gene, not given by TCRdb, was assigned here from a germline match of the nucleotide sequence. The CDR3 has 13 residues. Trimming cost V 0 bases and J 5 bases; bases outside gene matches: 4. Germline V gene sequence: CDR1 EGSTGY, CDR2 YDSYTSSV. The CDR3 DNA reads TGTGCCACCTGGGATGGGTACGATTATAAGAAACTCTTT. Residues: CATWDGYDYKKLF.

This chain uses TRGV9 with TRGJP. The J gene was not available in TCRdb and was assigned here by matching the DNA to germline segments. V lost 9 bases and J lost 11; bases outside the gene matches: 4. Germline loops: CDR1 GITISATS, CDR2 ISYDGTV (reference sequence). This CDR3 contains 12 residues. This CDR3 reads CALMVGKKIKVF. CDR3 sequence (DNA): TGTGCCTTGATGGTGGGCAAAAAAATCAAGGTATTT.

The rearrangement joins TRGV2 to TRGJ1 or TRGJ2. As TCRdb names no J gene, one was assigned here on the basis of a DNA match to germline. V was clipped by 0 bases and J by 1 base; unmatched bases: 6. The CDR3 sequence is 15 residues long. Germline CDR1 and CDR2: EGSNGY and YDSYNSKV. This CDR3 reads CATWDGTANYYKKLF. CDR3 DNA: TGTGCCACCTGGGACGGGACCGCTAATTATTATAAGAAACTCTTT.

J is TRGJ1 or TRGJ2 and V is TRGV3. TCRdb carries no J gene annotation; the J gene was assigned here by matching the DNA with germline. Germline assignment: CDR1 VTNTFY and CDR2 YDVSTARD (reference sequence). This CDR3 has 10 residues. J lost 10 bases, V lost 2 bases, and 2 bases had no gene match. CDR3 DNA sequence: TGTGCCACCTGGGACATAAAGAAACTCTTT. Its translation is CATWDIKKLF.

The genes are TRGV2 and TRGJP2. The J gene, not given by TCRdb, was assigned here from a germline match of the nucleotide sequence. The germline V gene has CDR1 EGSNGY and CDR2 YDSYNSKV. There are 16 residues in the CDR3. V was pared by 5 bases and J by 0 bases, with 9 bases of the junction left unmatched. The CDR3 protein is CATWGGRDSSDWIKTF. The CDR3 DNA sequence: TGTGCCACCTGGGGCGGTAGGGATAGTAGTGATTGGATCAAGACGTTT.

The chain links TRGV9 to TRGJP. The J gene is not listed in TCRdb, so it was assigned here from a DNA match to germline. The CDR3 has 16 residues. CDR1 and CDR2 from the germline V gene are GITISATS and ISYDGTV (reference sequence). V was pared by 4 bases and J by 7 bases, with 7 bases of the junction left unmatched. DNA for the CDR3: TGTGCCTTGTGGGATGCGCGGGAGTTGGGCAAAAAAATCAAGGTATTT. Protein: CALWDARELGKKIKVF.

A note on this clone: An end of the junction does not agree with germline; a read error may underlie this. The rearrangement uses TRGV9 and TRGJP. The CDR3 is 15 amino acids. Germline V lookup: CDR1 GITISATS, CDR2 ISYDGTV (reference sequence). Written as DNA, the CDR3 is TGTGCCTTGTGGGAGCAAGAGTTGGGAAAAAAAATCAAGGTATTT. It specifies CALWEQELGKKIKVF.

The chain has TRGV4 and TRGJ1 or TRGJ2. The J gene is not listed in TCRdb, so it was assigned here from a DNA match to germline. Germline V gene lookup returns CDR1 EGSTGY and CDR2 YDSYTSSV. After removal of 1 base from V and 5 bases from J, the junction contained 8 bases not matched to a gene. The length of the CDR3 is 14 residues. The CDR3 spells CATWDGGNDYKKLF. The CDR3 DNA is TGTGCCACCTGGGATGGAGGAAACGATTATAAGAAACTCTTT.

The chain carries TRGV2 and TRGJ1 or TRGJ2. The V segment lost 3 bases and the J segment 7 bases; nucleotides outside the gene matches: 6. The CDR3 is 12 amino acids. Germline V gene data show CDR1 as EGSNGY and CDR2 as YDSYNSKV. CDR3 protein: CATWDRGYKKLF. The DNA for the CDR3 is TGTGCCACCTGGGACCGGGGATATAAGAAACTCTTT.

The V gene is TRGV4, the J gene TRGJ1 or TRGJ2. The J gene comes from matching the DNA to germline here; TCRdb lacks it. In germline, CDR1 is EGSTGY, CDR2 YDSYTSSV. CDR3 length: 14 amino acids. J lost 0 bases, V lost 7 bases, and 9 bases had no gene match. CDR3 in amino acids: CATCPDLNYYKKLF. For the CDR3, the DNA is TGTGCCACCTGCCCCGATTTGAATTATTATAAGAAACTCTTT.